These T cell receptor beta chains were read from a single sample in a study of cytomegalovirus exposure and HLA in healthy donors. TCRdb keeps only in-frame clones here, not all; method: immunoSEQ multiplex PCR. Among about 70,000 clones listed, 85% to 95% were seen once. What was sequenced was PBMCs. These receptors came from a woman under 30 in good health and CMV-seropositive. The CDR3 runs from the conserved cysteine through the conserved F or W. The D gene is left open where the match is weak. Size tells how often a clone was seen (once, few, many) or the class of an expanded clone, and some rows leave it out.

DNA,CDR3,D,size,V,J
TGTGCCAGTAAGTTCGGGACAGGACACAATCAGCCCCAGCATTTT,CASKFGTGHNQPQHF,TRBD1,NA,TRBV19,TRBJ1-5
TGTGCCAGCAGTCCACGACAGGGGAGGGAAGATACGCAGTATTTT,CASSPRQGREDTQYF,NA,NA,TRBV27,TRBJ2-3
TGTGCCAGCAGCAGGACAGGGGGCGAATACTATGGCTACACCTTC,CASSRTGGEYYGYTF,TRBD1,NA,TRBV6-6,TRBJ1-2
TGTGCCAGCAGTCCACAGGGGAACTATGGCTACACCTTC,CASSPQGNYGYTF,TRBD1,NA,TRBV25-1,TRBJ1-2
TGTGCCAGCAGCTCCAAAAGTCCGGACATACCCGGAGAAGCTTTCTTT,CASSSKSPDIPGEAFF,NA,NA,TRBV7-9,TRBJ1-1
TGTGCCAGCGCGCGGGACAGGGTGGCCCCGTTCGGCCCCGGGGAGCTGTTTTTT,CASARDRVAPFGPGELFF,TRBD1,NA,TRBV25-1,TRBJ2-2
TGTGCCAGCAGCCCCGACGGCGGGAGCAATCAGCCCCAGCATTTT,CASSPDGGSNQPQHF,NA,once,TRBV7-9,TRBJ1-5
TGTGCCAGCAGCTTAGCAAAAGGACTAGCGGGCCCCCCAGAAGATACGCAGTATTTT,CASSLAKGLAGPPEDTQYF,TRBD2,NA,TRBV7-2,TRBJ2-3
TGTGCCAGCAGTCCAGGGCCCGGCCGCCGGGGGGCCTCCTACGAGCAGTACTTC,CASSPGPGRRGASYEQYF,NA,NA,TRBV27,TRBJ2-7
TGTGCCAGTAGTGAGACAGGGGGCCTCAGGACTGAAGCTTTCTTT,CASSETGGLRTEAFF,TRBD1,NA,TRBV19,TRBJ1-1
TGTGCCAGTAGTTTGGGGACAGGAAATAATGAAAAACTGTTTTTT,CASSLGTGNNEKLFF,TRBD1,NA,TRBV19,TRBJ1-4
TGCGCCAGCAGTAACTCCAACTATGGCTACACCTTC,CASSNSNYGYTF,NA,NA,TRBV5-1,TRBJ1-2
TGTGCCAGTAGTACAACAGGGGACCGTCAGCCCCAGCATTTT,CASSTTGDRQPQHF,TRBD1,NA,TRBV19,TRBJ1-5
TGCGCCAGCAGCCAGGGGCTAGCGGGAGTATCCTACAATGAGCAGTTCTTC,CASSQGLAGVSYNEQFF,TRBD2,NA,TRBV4-1,TRBJ2-1
TGTGCCATCAGTGATGGACAGGCTACTTTCGGTGGCTACACCTTC,CAISDGQATFGGYTF,TRBD1,NA,TRBV10-3,TRBJ1-2
TGCGCCAGCAGCCAAGAACGGAGCTCCTATAATTCACCCCTCCACTTT,CASSQERSSYNSPLHF,NA,NA,TRBV4-3,TRBJ1-6
TGTGCCATCAGTCTCAACAGGGGATTGGACTATGGCTACACCTTC,CAISLNRGLDYGYTF,TRBD1,NA,TRBV10-3,TRBJ1-2
TGTGCCAGCAGCTGGGCCCCAAGGCTCTCTGGGGCCAACGTCCTGACTTTC,CASSWAPRLSGANVLTF,NA,NA,TRBV4-2,TRBJ2-6
TGCGCCAGCAGCTTGGATAGCGGGGGCCCTCAAGAGACCCAGTACTTC,CASSLDSGGPQETQYF,TRBD2,NA,TRBV5-1,TRBJ2-5
TGTGCCAGCAGCTTAGCGGGATTGGAGACCCAGTACTTC,CASSLAGLETQYF,TRBD2,NA,TRBV5-5,TRBJ2-5
TGTGCCAGTAGTATCAGCCTCGGACTAGCCTACGAGCAGTACTTC,CASSISLGLAYEQYF,TRBD2,NA,TRBV19,TRBJ2-7
TGTGCCACTCGGAGGGATAGCGGGGGGAACACCGGGGAGCTGTTTTTT,CATRRDSGGNTGELFF,TRBD2,NA,TRBV5-4,TRBJ2-2
TGCGCCAGCAGCCAACAGGGGGCGGATGGCTACACCTTC,CASSQQGADGYTF,TRBD1,NA,TRBV4-3,TRBJ1-2